This TCR beta chain was captured by sequencing in a study of PD-1 blockade in mismatch repair-deficient tumors (dated by TCRdb to about 2017). At the level of the whole study: The trial enrolled just over 85 consecutive patients with some twelve mismatch repair-deficient cancer types between 2013 and September 2016, all previously treated and progressing. Tumor-associated T cell clones were tracked in the peripheral blood of patients responding to PD-1 blockade by deep sequencing of TCR CDR3 regions. Points the paper makes about the study in general: Rapid expansion after pembrolizumab followed by contraction, generally before radiologic responses, was shown by tumor-resident clones, which were often undetectable in blood before treatment.

Reading from cysteine to phenylalanine, the CDR3 counts 14 amino acids. The only DNA kept is the CDR3, 42 bases in frame from the first base. The germline V gene yields MNHEY for CDR1 and SVGAGI for CDR2. V was cut back by 6 bases and J by 4 bases, leaving a gap of 15 bases between them. Comments on this clone: Its antigen is still unknown. Base qualities are not at hand, and no much larger clone is one base apart.

The library was built by means of the immunoSEQ multiplex PCR assay. TCRdb mirrors the immuneACCESS table, restricted to in-frame sequences. Some clones are absent from its copies; in checked studies, under half trace to an unresolved V gene, and the reason for the others is unknown. This sample is represented by about 110,000 clones; over 65% of them were singletons. The top ten constitute 4% to 5% of the sample. Mismatch repair deficiency in every enrolled patient was established by polymerase chain reaction or immunohistochemistry. TCR sequencing was performed for a few patients who responded to pembrolizumab therapy. Pembrolizumab PD-1 blockade was prospectively tested in advanced mismatch repair-deficient cancers, regardless of tissue of origin, in the phase II trial. Peripheral blood T cell samples were collected serially, before PD-1 blockade began and at several time points afterward. The timing of each blood sample was reported as weeks after the first dose of pembrolizumab.

The sequenced sample was peripheral blood, obtained 60 weeks after starting pembrolizumab. The chain is made from TRBV6-5 and TRBJ1-1; possibly the D gene is TRBD1, per 6 matching bases. The receptor comes from an adult with mismatch repair-deficient cancer. The CDR3 loop reads CASRYTGMLTEAFF. In nucleotides, the sequence is TGTGCCAGCAGATACACAGGGATGCTCACTGAAGCTTTCTTT.